Here is one T cell receptor (beta chain) with its context. The repertoire was sequenced with immunoSEQ multiplex PCR; TCRdb's copy has only in-frame clones and lacks some. The data contain some 60,000 clones, about nine tenths of them singletons. The data stem from a study of OX40 agonist ivuxolimab in advanced cancers. Study details: Those enrolled were 70% to 85% male, with a mean age of 60 years and ages from about 20 to 80.

Germline CDR1 WSHSY, CDR2 SAAADI. The CDR3 totals 15 residues. Trimming cost V 4 bases and J 3 bases; bases outside gene matches: 4. The specimen comprised CD4+ or CD8+ T cells sorted from blood, sampled in a trial of the OX40 agonist ivuxolimab. The source is an adult with an advanced solid tumor such as melanoma, head and neck, liver or kidney cancer. This chain connects TRBV10-2 to TRBJ2-2; 8 positions agree with TRBD2. CDR3 region: CASSGGLVDTGELFF. The CDR3 region has the DNA TGCGCCAGCAGTGGGGGACTAGTGGACACCGGGGAGCTGTTTTTT.